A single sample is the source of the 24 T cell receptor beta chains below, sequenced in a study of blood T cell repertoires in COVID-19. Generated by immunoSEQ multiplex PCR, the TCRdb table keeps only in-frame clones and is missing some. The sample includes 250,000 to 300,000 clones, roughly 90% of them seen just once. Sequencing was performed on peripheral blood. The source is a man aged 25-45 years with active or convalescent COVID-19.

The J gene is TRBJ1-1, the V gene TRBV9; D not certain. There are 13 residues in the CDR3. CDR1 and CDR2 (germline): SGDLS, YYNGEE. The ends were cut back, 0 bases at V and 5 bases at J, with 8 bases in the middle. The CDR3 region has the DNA TGTGCCAGCAGCGTAGACACGGGGACTGAAGCTTTCTTT. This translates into CASSVDTGTEAFF.

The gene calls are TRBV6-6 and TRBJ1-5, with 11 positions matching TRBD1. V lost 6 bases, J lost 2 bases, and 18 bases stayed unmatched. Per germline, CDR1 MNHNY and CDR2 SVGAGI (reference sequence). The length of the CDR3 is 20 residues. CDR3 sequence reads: CASSQGTHLDRGRGNQPQHF. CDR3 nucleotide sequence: TGTGCCAGCAGCCAAGGCACCCATTTGGACAGGGGGCGTGGCAATCAGCCCCAGCATTTT.

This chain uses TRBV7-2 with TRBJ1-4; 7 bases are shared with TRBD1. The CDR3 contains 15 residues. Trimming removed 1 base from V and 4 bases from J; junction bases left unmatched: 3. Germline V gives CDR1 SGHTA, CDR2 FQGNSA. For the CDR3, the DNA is TGTGCCAGCAGCTTAGTCGGGACAGTTAATGAAAAACTGTTTTTT. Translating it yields CASSLVGTVNEKLFF.

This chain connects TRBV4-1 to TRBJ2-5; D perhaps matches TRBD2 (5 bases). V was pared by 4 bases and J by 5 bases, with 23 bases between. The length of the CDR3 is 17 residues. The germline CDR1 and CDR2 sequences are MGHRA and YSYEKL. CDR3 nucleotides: TGCGCCAGCAGCCCCAAGGACGGACTCGGATTTTTTGAGACCCAGTACTTC. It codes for CASSPKDGLGFFETQYF.

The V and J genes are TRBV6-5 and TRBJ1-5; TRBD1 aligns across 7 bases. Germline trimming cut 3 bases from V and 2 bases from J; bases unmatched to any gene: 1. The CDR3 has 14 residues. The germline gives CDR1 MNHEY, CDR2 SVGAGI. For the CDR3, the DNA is TGTGCCAGCAGTTATACAGGGGGCAATCAGCCCCAGCATTTT. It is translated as CASSYTGGNQPQHF.

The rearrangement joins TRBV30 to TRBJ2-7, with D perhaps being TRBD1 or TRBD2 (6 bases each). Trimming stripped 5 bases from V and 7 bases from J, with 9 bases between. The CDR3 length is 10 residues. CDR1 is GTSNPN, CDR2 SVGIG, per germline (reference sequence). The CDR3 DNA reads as TGTGCCTGGGGCGGGACAGAGCAGTACTTC. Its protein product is CAWGGTEQYF.

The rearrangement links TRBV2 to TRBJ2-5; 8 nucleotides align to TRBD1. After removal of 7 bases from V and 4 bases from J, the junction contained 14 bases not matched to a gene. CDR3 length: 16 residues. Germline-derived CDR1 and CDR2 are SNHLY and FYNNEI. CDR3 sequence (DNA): TGTGCCAGCACCCTTCGACAGGGGCCCTTGGGAGAGACCCAGTACTTC. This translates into CASTLRQGPLGETQYF.

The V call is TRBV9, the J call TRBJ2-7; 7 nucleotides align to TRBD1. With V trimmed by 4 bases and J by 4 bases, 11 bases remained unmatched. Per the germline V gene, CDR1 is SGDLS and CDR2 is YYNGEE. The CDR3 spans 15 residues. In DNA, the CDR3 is TGTGCCAGCAGCTCGGGACAGCCGGGAACGTACGAGCAGTACTTC. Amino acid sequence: CASSSGQPGTYEQYF.

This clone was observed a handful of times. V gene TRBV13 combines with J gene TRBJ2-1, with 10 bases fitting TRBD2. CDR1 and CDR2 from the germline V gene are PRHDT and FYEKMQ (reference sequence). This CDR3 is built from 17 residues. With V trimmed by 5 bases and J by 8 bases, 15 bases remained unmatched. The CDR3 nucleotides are TGTGCCAGCAGCGCGTTGTACCTAGCGGGGGACGGGGATGAGCAGTTCTTC. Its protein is CASSALYLAGDGDEQFF.

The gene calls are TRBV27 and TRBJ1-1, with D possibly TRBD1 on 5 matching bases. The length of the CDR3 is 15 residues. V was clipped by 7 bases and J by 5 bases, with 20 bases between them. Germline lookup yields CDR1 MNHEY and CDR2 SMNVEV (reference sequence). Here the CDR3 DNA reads TGTGCCAGCAACCCGATCCCAGGGCTTCGGACTGAAGCTTTCTTT. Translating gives CASNPIPGLRTEAFF.

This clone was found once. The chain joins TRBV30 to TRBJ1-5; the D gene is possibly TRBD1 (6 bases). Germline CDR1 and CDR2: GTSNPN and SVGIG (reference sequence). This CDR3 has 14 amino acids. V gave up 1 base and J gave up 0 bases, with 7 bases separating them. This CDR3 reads CAWSAGVSNQPQHF. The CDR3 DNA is TGTGCCTGGAGTGCAGGGGTTAGCAATCAGCCCCAGCATTTT.

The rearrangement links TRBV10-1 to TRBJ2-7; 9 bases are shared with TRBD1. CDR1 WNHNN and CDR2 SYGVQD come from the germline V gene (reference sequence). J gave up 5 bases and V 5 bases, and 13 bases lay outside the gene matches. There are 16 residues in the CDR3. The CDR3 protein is CASSPGTGLGRDEQYF. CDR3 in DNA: TGCGCCAGCAGTCCCGGGACAGGGTTAGGGCGGGACGAGCAGTACTTC.

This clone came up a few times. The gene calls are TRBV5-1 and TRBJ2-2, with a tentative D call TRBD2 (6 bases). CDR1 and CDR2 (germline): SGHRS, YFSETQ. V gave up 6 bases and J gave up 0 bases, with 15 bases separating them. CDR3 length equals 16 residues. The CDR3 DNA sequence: TGCGCCAGCATGACCGGGACTCAAGCGAACACCGGGGAGCTGTTTTTT. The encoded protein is CASMTGTQANTGELFF.

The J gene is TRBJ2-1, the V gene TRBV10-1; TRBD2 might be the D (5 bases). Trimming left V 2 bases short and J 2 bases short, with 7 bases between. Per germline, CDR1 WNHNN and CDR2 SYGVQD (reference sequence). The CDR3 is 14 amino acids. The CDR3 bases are TGCGCCAGCAGTGAGACCGGGGCCTACAATGAGCAGTTCTTC. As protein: CASSETGAYNEQFF.

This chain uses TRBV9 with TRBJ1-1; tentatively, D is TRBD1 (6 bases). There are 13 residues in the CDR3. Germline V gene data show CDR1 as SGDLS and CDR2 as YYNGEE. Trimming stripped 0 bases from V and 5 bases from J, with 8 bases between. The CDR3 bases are TGTGCCAGCAGCGTAGACAGGGAAACTGAAGCTTTCTTT. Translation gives CASSVDRETEAFF.

The CDR3 nucleotides read TGCGCCAGCAGCTTGCCGGGACAGGGGAACACTGAAGCTTTCTTT. Translating it yields CASSLPGQGNTEAFF. J is TRBJ1-1 and V is TRBV5-1, with 9 nucleotides matching TRBD1. Trimming at V came to 1 base and at J to 1 base, leaving 2 bases not matched to a gene. Germline CDR1 reads SGHRS; CDR2 reads YFSETQ. This CDR3 is 15 amino acids long.

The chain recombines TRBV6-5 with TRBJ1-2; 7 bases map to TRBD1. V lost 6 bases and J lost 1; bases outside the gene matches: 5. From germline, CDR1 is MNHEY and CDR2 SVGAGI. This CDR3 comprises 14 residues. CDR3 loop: CASRQGLSNYGYTF. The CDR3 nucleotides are TGTGCCAGCAGACAGGGGTTAAGTAACTATGGCTACACCTTC.

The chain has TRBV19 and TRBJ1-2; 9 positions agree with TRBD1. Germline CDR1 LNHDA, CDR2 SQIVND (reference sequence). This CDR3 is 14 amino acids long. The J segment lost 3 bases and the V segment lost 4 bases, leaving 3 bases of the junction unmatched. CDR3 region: CASSTTGGDYGYTF. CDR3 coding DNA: TGTGCCAGTAGTACAACAGGGGGCGACTATGGCTACACCTTC.

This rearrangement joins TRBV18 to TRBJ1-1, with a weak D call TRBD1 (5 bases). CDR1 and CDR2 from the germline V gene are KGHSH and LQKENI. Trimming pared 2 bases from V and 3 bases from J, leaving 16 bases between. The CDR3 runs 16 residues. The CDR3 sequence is CASSPAQGGGDTEAFF. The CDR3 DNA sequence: TGTGCCAGCTCACCAGCGCAGGGAGGAGGGGACACTGAAGCTTTCTTT.

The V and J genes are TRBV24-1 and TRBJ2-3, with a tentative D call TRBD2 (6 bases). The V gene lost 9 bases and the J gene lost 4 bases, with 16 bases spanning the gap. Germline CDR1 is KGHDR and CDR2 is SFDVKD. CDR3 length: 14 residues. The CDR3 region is CATARRDSPDTQYF. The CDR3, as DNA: TGTGCCACCGCGAGGAGGGATTCTCCAGATACGCAGTATTTT.

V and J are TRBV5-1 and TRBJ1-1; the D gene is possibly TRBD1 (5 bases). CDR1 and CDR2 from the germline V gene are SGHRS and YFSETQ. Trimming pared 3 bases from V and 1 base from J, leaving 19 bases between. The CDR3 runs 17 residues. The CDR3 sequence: CASSWTSGSPSNTEAFF. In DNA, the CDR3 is TGCGCCAGCAGCTGGACAAGTGGTAGCCCCTCGAACACTGAAGCTTTCTTT.

CDR3 sequence (DNA): TGTGCCAGCAGCCTACAGGGGGCGAACACTGAAGCTTTCTTT. Translation gives CASSLQGANTEAFF. The chain employs TRBV27 and TRBJ1-1; 9 nucleotides match TRBD1. Unmatched junction bases numbered 3, after V lost 6 bases and J lost 1 base. The CDR3 runs to 14 residues. Germline CDR1 reads MNHEY; CDR2 reads SMNVEV (reference sequence).

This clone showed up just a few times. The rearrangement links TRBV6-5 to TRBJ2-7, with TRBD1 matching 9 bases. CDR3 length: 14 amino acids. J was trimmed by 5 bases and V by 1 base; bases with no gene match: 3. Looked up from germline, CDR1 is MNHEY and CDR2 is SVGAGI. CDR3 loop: CASSYWDRADEQYF. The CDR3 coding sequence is TGTGCCAGCAGTTACTGGGACAGGGCCGACGAGCAGTACTTC.

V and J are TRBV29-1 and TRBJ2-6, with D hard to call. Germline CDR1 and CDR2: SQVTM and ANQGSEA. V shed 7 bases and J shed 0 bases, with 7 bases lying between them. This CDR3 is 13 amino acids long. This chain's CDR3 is CSDGRSGANVLTF. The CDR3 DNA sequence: TGCAGCGATGGCCGCTCTGGGGCCAACGTCCTGACTTTC.